This TCR beta chain derives from a study of vaccination effects on CD4 cells after COVID-19 (dated by TCRdb to between 2021 and 2024). Notes on the research overall: Each participant received two doses of an mRNA SARS-CoV-2 vaccine, either BNT162b2 or mRNA-1273. The study compared SARS-CoV-2 spike-specific CD4+ TCR repertoires before and after mRNA vaccination in COVID-19 convalescent patients and infection-naive vaccine recipients. Altogether, roughly 10 COVID-19 convalescent patients and a few SARS-CoV-2-naive healthy vaccine recipients made up the full study. Cultures from other donors in the study were sequenced with the Oncomine TCR Beta short-read assay on an Illumina iSeq 100.

In the ViraFEST assay, PBMC were stimulated with viral peptide pools, and antigen-specific CD4+ T cell clonotypes were then identified by expansion using TCR sequencing. After more than 9 days of culture, CD4+ T cells were isolated with the EasySep CD4+ T cell isolation kit. Healthy vaccine recipients had no prior SARS-CoV-2 infection, confirmed by negative nucleocapsid antibodies before and after vaccination. Each well held fewer than 2.5 million PBMC cultured in IMDM containing roughly 5% human AB serum, 8.5 to 10 IU/ml IL-2 and gentamicin, along with roughly 10 ug/ml peptides. Half of the culture medium was replaced with fresh IL-2-containing medium on days 3 and 7. Unless noted otherwise, every peptide stimulation condition was grown in triplicate wells. Using Ficoll-Paque Plus gradient centrifugation, PBMC were separated from whole blood and then either used fresh or cryopreserved at -140C. The overlapping peptide pools covered the spike proteins of SARS-CoV-2 and of the common cold coronaviruses HCoV-NL63, HCoV-OC43 and HCoV-229E. The QIAamp micro DNA kit was used to extract genomic DNA from the cultured CD4+ T cells.

What the research found in general, with its limitations: In healthy vaccine recipients, vaccine-induced clones were almost all SARS-CoV-2 mono-reactive, with only 1 of 255 being cross-reactive with common cold coronaviruses. Clones induced by infection and clones induced by vaccination both contracted markedly at late timepoints after vaccination, which fits with T cell responses waning over time. Only a small number of convalescent patients were included, and no early post-infection timepoints were available, which limited the study.

As regards this clone: Its binding antigen is unknown. Base qualities are not at hand, and no much larger clone is one base apart.

From the germline V gene, CDR1 is SGHVS and CDR2 is FNYEAQ. V lost 7 bases and J lost 1 base; the stretch between them is 7 bases long. The CDR3 runs 13 residues from the cysteine to the phenylalanine. Only CDR3 DNA is held: 39 bases, read in frame from base 1. Library method: the immunoSEQ multiplex PCR assay. DNA from the cultured, isolated CD4+ T cells was subjected to TCR beta CDR3 sequencing. As for the original processing: Non-productive TCR sequences were removed, reads were trimmed to the CDR3 region, and CDR3s of at least 7 amino acids were retained. Antigen-specific clonotypes were identified with the MANAFEST web app by comparing expansion in peptide wells against reference cultures. To be called positive, a clone needed expansion at FDR<0.05 compared with the reference and with all other wells, an odds ratio greater than 5, and a frequency greater than 0.1% in two replicate wells. Clonotypes significantly expanded in SARS-CoV-2 spike wells and in at least one common cold coronavirus spike condition were defined as cross-reactive. Using the stringdist R package, CDR3 similarity was measured by Levenshtein distance, and unrooted trees were constructed with ape in R 3.6.1. TCRdb took over this immuneACCESS table, retaining in-frame rearrangements with V and J assigned. Such tables are incomplete; in checked studies, under half of the missing clones stem from an unresolved V gene, and the remainder is unexplained. D and trimming come from the DNA, and the V and J calls and clone size come from that table. Here the sample has some 69,000 clones; around 74% occur a single time. Clones ranked in the top ten supply around 3.2% of the sample.

The source material was CD4+ T cells from PBMCs cultured with HCoV-NL63 spike peptides, sampled before COVID-19 vaccination. This specimen's cell subset or site label, interpreted: HCoV-NL63 spike overlapping peptide pool stimulation. The receptor was derived from a human donor who received a COVID-19 vaccine. The rearranged chain carries TRBV7-6 and TRBJ2-2, with the D gene not confidently named. Read as DNA, the sequence is TGTGCCAGCACTAACAAGAACACCGGGGAGCTGTTTTTT. Its product reads: CASTNKNTGELFF.